These T cell receptor beta chains were read from a single sample in a study of siplizumab effects on memory and regulatory T cells. The data were produced by immunoSEQ multiplex PCR, yet TCRdb's version contains in-frame clones alone and is incomplete. The sample contains approximately 120,000 clones, about 91% of which appear only once. Sequencing was carried out using Tregs sorted from blood. The receptor set was obtained from a human donor in good health. CDR3s include the opening cysteine and the closing phenylalanine or tryptophan. Each record gives: CDR3 DNA, CDR3 protein, D gene, J gene, V gene, clone size. D genes are given only for firm matches. Some rows have no size entry. The others give once, few or many, or a class for an expanded clone.

TGTGCCAGCAGCTTTGGCGGGACGAACACCGGGGAGCTGTTTTTT | CASSFGGTNTGELFF | NA | TRBJ2-2 | TRBV11-3 | NA
TGTGCCAGTAGTATTGGAACAGTTAACTATGGCTACACCTTC | CASSIGTVNYGYTF | NA | TRBJ1-2 | TRBV19 | NA
TGCGCCAGCAGCTTCGGCGGCACTGAAGCTTTCTTT | CASSFGGTEAFF | NA | TRBJ1-1 | TRBV5-1 | NA
TGTGCCAGCAGCCCCGCGGCGGGAGTGAGCTACGAGCAGTACTTC | CASSPAAGVSYEQYF | TRBD2 | TRBJ2-7 | TRBV5-4 | NA
TGTGCCATCAGTAAACACAGGGAGAATAGCAATCAGCCCCAGCATTTT | CAISKHRENSNQPQHF | NA | TRBJ1-5 | TRBV10-3 | NA
TGCGCCAGCCACAGGGAACGTACGAACACTGAAGCTTTCTTT | CASHRERTNTEAFF | NA | TRBJ1-1 | TRBV5-1 | NA
TGTGCCAGCAGCCCGGGACTAGCGGGGGGGTACAATGAGCAGTTCTTC | CASSPGLAGGYNEQFF | TRBD2 | TRBJ2-1 | TRBV5-4 | NA
TGTGCCAGCAGCCGAGCGGGAGCCGGCACCGGGGAGCTGTTTTTT | CASSRAGAGTGELFF | TRBD2 | TRBJ2-2 | TRBV6-6 | NA
TGCAGCGTTGAAGGGCCTGAGACAGGGCGCGGCTACACCTTC | CSVEGPETGRGYTF | TRBD1 | TRBJ1-2 | TRBV29-1 | NA
TGTGCCAGCAGCTTAGGAGGTCGGGGTCGCACAGATACGCAGTATTTT | CASSLGGRGRTDTQYF | NA | TRBJ2-3 | TRBV7-2 | NA
TGTGCCAGCAGCTTAGCGTCCAACGGATTTAACTATGGCTACACCTTC | CASSLASNGFNYGYTF | NA | TRBJ1-2 | TRBV7-6 | NA
TGTGCCAGCAGCGTAGGACAGAACTATGGCTACACCTTC | CASSVGQNYGYTF | NA | TRBJ1-2 | TRBV2 | NA
TGTGCCAGCAGCTCCTGGACATACGAGCAGTACTTC | CASSSWTYEQYF | NA | TRBJ2-7 | TRBV7-9 | NA
TGTGCCACCCTAACAGGGCGGACTGAAGCTTTCTTT | CATLTGRTEAFF | NA | TRBJ1-1 | TRBV6-6 | NA
TGTGCCACGGGGACAGGTTCGACAGATACGCAGTATTTT | CATGTGSTDTQYF | TRBD1 | TRBJ2-3 | TRBV19 | NA
TGTGCCAGCAGTCCAATGGGGGGGCGCGGCTACACCTTC | CASSPMGGRGYTF | NA | TRBJ1-2 | TRBV27 | NA
TGCAGCGCCCGGGGGGGTTTGGCCGGGGAGCTGTTTTTT | CSARGGLAGELFF | TRBD2 | TRBJ2-2 | TRBV29-1 | NA
TGTGCCAGTAGGGCCCGGGCCGTAAGATTCAATGAGCAGTTCTTC | CASRARAVRFNEQFF | NA | TRBJ2-1 | TRBV19 | NA
TGTGCCAGCAGCTTGGTCTCGACAGGGTTAACCGGGGAGCTGTTTTTT | CASSLVSTGLTGELFF | TRBD1 | TRBJ2-2 | TRBV5-6 | NA
TGTGCCAGCAGTTACACACCGGGACAGGGCGAAAACATTCAGTACTTC | CASSYTPGQGENIQYF | TRBD1 | TRBJ2-4 | TRBV6-5 | NA
TGTGCCAGCAGTGAAGTAAAGGGGGGGCAGGGGAGGACAGATACGCAGTATTTT | CASSEVKGGQGRTDTQYF | NA | TRBJ2-3 | TRBV6-1 | NA
TGTGCCTTAAACAGAGGCACCCTTGCCGAGCAGTACTTC | CALNRGTLAEQYF | NA | TRBJ2-7 | TRBV2 | once
TGTGCCAGCAGTTTTGTTCCACCCCGTCAGGGGCACTATGGCTACACCTTC | CASSFVPPRQGHYGYTF | NA | TRBJ1-2 | TRBV27 | NA
TGTGCCTGGAGCCGGGACAGGGGCCCATACTCTGGAAACACCATATATTTT | CAWSRDRGPYSGNTIYF | TRBD1 | TRBJ1-3 | TRBV30 | NA
TGTGCCAGCAGCCTTACCGACAGGGCAGGCGAGCAGTACTTC | CASSLTDRAGEQYF | TRBD1 | TRBJ2-7 | TRBV14 | NA
TGTGCCAGCAGCAAATTAAAGGATAGGGGGCTCTACGAGCAGTACTTC | CASSKLKDRGLYEQYF | NA | TRBJ2-7 | TRBV21-1 | NA
TGTGCCAGCAGCCCAGGACAGACTGCAACTAATGAAAAACTGTTTTTT | CASSPGQTATNEKLFF | NA | TRBJ1-4 | TRBV6-6 | NA
TGCGCCAGCAGCTTAGGCAGGGTGGTCACTGAAGCTTTCTTT | CASSLGRVVTEAFF | NA | TRBJ1-1 | TRBV5-1 | NA
TGTGCCAGTAGTAAGGGCAGCCTCTACGAGCAGTACTTC | CASSKGSLYEQYF | NA | TRBJ2-7 | TRBV19 | NA
TGCGCCAGCAGCCACGGACAGGGGGCCTACGAGCAGTACTTC | CASSHGQGAYEQYF | TRBD1 | TRBJ2-7 | TRBV5-1 | NA
TGTGCCAGCAGCTTAATGAGGGACACTGAAGCTTTCTTT | CASSLMRDTEAFF | NA | TRBJ1-1 | TRBV7-9 | NA
TGCGCCAGCAGCTTAAGGCCGGGGGAGGCCACCGGGGAGCTGTTTTTT | CASSLRPGEATGELFF | NA | TRBJ2-2 | TRBV5-1 | NA
TGTGCCAGCAGCTTGATGTCGGGGGGAGGTGGGACCCAGTACTTC | CASSLMSGGGGTQYF | TRBD2 | TRBJ2-5 | TRBV5-4 | NA
TGTGCCAGTAGTATCGGCGGAAAACTGTTTTTT | CASSIGGKLFF | NA | TRBJ1-4 | TRBV19 | once
TGTGCCAGCAGACGGGGGACAGGGACAACCTACGAGCAGTACTTC | CASRRGTGTTYEQYF | TRBD1 | TRBJ2-7 | TRBV11-2 | NA
TGTGCCATCGGACAGCTTAACACAGATACGCAGTATTTT | CAIGQLNTDTQYF | NA | TRBJ2-3 | TRBV7-2 | NA
TGTGCCAGTAGTCGGACAGTATATAGCAATCAGCCCCAGCATTTT | CASSRTVYSNQPQHF | NA | TRBJ1-5 | TRBV19 | once
TGTGCCAGCAGTGAACCCTACGCTTCAAGTCGGGCTTTCTTT | CASSEPYASSRAFF | NA | TRBJ1-1 | TRBV6-1 | NA
TGTGCCAGCTCCCCTCGCACCTACGAGCAGTACTTC | CASSPRTYEQYF | NA | TRBJ2-7 | TRBV18 | NA
TGTGCCAGCAGCCTAGCGGGAGTCCGGGAGACCCAGTACTTC | CASSLAGVRETQYF | TRBD2 | TRBJ2-5 | TRBV2 | NA
TGTGCCAGCAGCGTTAACTGGAACACTGAAGCTTTCTTT | CASSVNWNTEAFF | NA | TRBJ1-1 | TRBV9 | NA
TGCGCCAGCAGCTTGGAGAGACAGGGAAACGAGCAGTACTTC | CASSLERQGNEQYF | TRBD1 | TRBJ2-7 | TRBV5-1 | NA
TGCAGCGTCGTTCGACAGGGTATCATGAACACTGAAGCTTTCTTT | CSVVRQGIMNTEAFF | TRBD1 | TRBJ1-1 | TRBV29-1 | NA
TGTGCCACCAGTCCTCGCGTAGCGGATGCGCAGTACTTC | CATSPRVADAQYF | NA | TRBJ2-5 | TRBV15 | once
TGCGCCAGCAGCAAATCCCAGGGTACCGGGGAGCTGTTTTTT | CASSKSQGTGELFF | NA | TRBJ2-2 | TRBV5-1 | NA
TGTGCTAGCAGCTTGGATGGAGTAGGCTACACCTTC | CASSLDGVGYTF | NA | TRBJ1-2 | TRBV5-4 | NA
TGTGCCAGCTCACCTTCGACAGGGGGTGGACAGCCCCAGCATTTT | CASSPSTGGGQPQHF | TRBD1 | TRBJ1-5 | TRBV18 | NA
TGTGCCTGGATCTCCACGAACACTGAAGCTTTCTTT | CAWISTNTEAFF | NA | TRBJ1-1 | TRBV30 | few